The 7 T cell receptor beta chains in this list originate from one sample, sequenced in a study of blood T cell repertoires in COVID-19. The method was immunoSEQ multiplex PCR; TCRdb's version includes in-frame clones alone and lacks a portion of them. The sample consists of around 250,000 clones, around 90% of them appearing once. Sequencing was carried out using PBMCs or T cells enriched from blood (not recorded which). Every receptor here comes from a woman between 45 and 65 years old who had recovered from COVID-19.

This sequence joins TRBV10-3 and TRBJ1-6; possible D gene TRBD1, 5 bases. The V and J ends lost 7 bases and 5 bases respectively, with 15 bases between them. This CDR3 region has 15 residues. The germline V gene encodes CDR1 ENHRY and CDR2 SYGVKD. CDR3 amino acids: CAIKGPGPHNSPLHF. In DNA, the CDR3 is TGTGCCATCAAGGGGCCCGGACCCCATAATTCACCCCTCCACTTT.

The chain uses TRBV27 and TRBJ2-7; 14 bases are shared with TRBD2. The CDR3 has 18 amino acids. Germline lookup yields CDR1 MNHEY and CDR2 SMNVEV (reference sequence). Trimming removed 3 bases from V and 2 bases from J; junction bases left unmatched: 9. The CDR3 nucleotides are TGTGCCAGCAGTTTCTCCGGACTAGCGGGAGGAGAGGCCTACGAGCAGTACTTC. Protein: CASSFSGLAGGEAYEQYF.

The chain is built from TRBV5-1 and TRBJ1-5, with D unresolved. V gave up 5 bases and J gave up 7 bases, with 13 bases separating them. Germline V gives CDR1 SGHRS, CDR2 YFSETQ. This CDR3 is built from 13 residues. The CDR3 region has the DNA TGCGCCAGCAGGGCTGACCCGGGGCAGCCCCAGCATTTT. Residues: CASRADPGQPQHF.

J is TRBJ1-3 and V is TRBV18, with D hard to call. This CDR3 region has 16 residues. Germline CDR1 and CDR2: KGHSH and LQKENI. The V and J ends lost 3 bases and 0 bases respectively, with 12 bases between them. CDR3 coding DNA: TGTGCCAGCTCACCGGGAGCTTACAACTCTGGAAACACCATATATTTT. Protein sequence: CASSPGAYNSGNTIYF.

This clone was recorded once. V is TRBV9 and J is TRBJ2-1, with TRBD2 identical over 9 bases. CDR1 and CDR2 from the germline V gene are SGDLS and YYNGEE. The J segment lost 3 bases and the V segment lost 4 bases, leaving 5 bases of the junction unmatched. CDR3 length: 15 amino acids. The CDR3 sequence is CASSQRAGGYNEQFF. For the CDR3, the DNA is TGTGCCAGCAGCCAGAGAGCGGGAGGCTACAATGAGCAGTTCTTC.

J is TRBJ2-1 and V is TRBV18; 7 nucleotides match TRBD1. This CDR3 spans 16 amino acids. Germline-derived CDR1 and CDR2 are KGHSH and LQKENI. Trimming removed 4 bases from V and 0 bases from J; junction bases left unmatched: 6. The CDR3 here is CASSLPDRSSYNEQFF. CDR3 nucleotide sequence: TGTGCCAGCTCACTGCCGGACAGGAGCTCCTACAATGAGCAGTTCTTC.

The chain has TRBV27 and TRBJ2-7; 9 nucleotides align to TRBD1. V trimming: 6 bases; J trimming: 6 bases; junction bases outside the gene matches: 6. This CDR3 is built from 13 residues. Germline-derived CDR1 and CDR2 are MNHEY and SMNVEV (reference sequence). CDR3 DNA sequence: TGTGCCAGCAGGACAGGGGGATCAGGCGAGCAGTACTTC. It specifies CASRTGGSGEQYF.